Here is one T cell receptor (beta chain) with its context. Its antigen remains unknown. The CDR3 end shows no conserved phenylalanine or tryptophan, and so a read error is likely. The sorted Tregs were CD4+CD25+CD127-/low cells. Full-length variable regions came from constant-region reverse primers plus semi-nested Nested Universal Primer A PCR. MiXCR, run by TCRdb on the 5' RACE reads, gives a single entry per CDR3 protein. The table records thousands of distinct CDR3 sequences, under 50% of them present only once. The study's findings and limits: In terms of TCR gene usage, tumor memory CD4+ T cells clustered together with blood and lymph node memory CD4+ cells, as well as with lymph node naive CD4+ cells.

Trimming removed 4 bases at V and 0 bases at J, with 8 bases between. The CDR3 has 15 residues. Per germline, CDR1 SGDLS and CDR2 YYNGEE. The TCR comes from a female donor with breast cancer. Sequenced: Tregs sorted from a lymph node. V is TRBV9 and J is TRBJ2-6; D call uncertain. The CDR3 loop is CASSPFNSGANVLTL. Written as DNA, the CDR3 is TGTGCCAGCAGCCCCTTTAACTCTGGGGCCAACGTCCTGACTCTC.